The clone carrying this TCR beta chain was counted only a few times. The data were taken from a study of T cell responses to AZD1222 COVID-19 vaccine. Using immunoSEQ multiplex PCR, the repertoire was profiled, and TCRdb retains in-frame clones only, with some absent. The sample records some 150,000 clones, roughly 89% being singletons. This TCR was sampled from an adult in good health. The sequencing used peripheral blood, collected on day 0 of AZD1222 vaccination.

The CDR3 DNA reads TGTGCCAGCAGTGCCTTGGGCGACCGCTATACGCAGTATTTT. As protein: CASSALGDRYTQYF. The rearrangement uses TRBV27 and TRBJ2-3; unclear D gene. This CDR3 has 14 amino acids. V was clipped by 5 bases and J by 7 bases, with 16 bases between them. Germline V gene lookup returns CDR1 MNHEY and CDR2 SMNVEV (reference sequence).